Listed here are 29 T cell receptor beta chains from one sample, sequenced in a study of T-cell memory formation after mild COVID-19. TCRdb called the 5' RACE reads again in MiXCR, with one record for every CDR3 protein. The repertoire includes about 140,000 distinct CDR3 sequences, approximately 15% of them detected once, and 11% to 15% sits in the top ten. The sequenced material came from PBMCs or a T cell subset sorted from them (not recorded which). All receptors come from an adult woman who had mild COVID-19 (a few samples of this study predate the infection). Cell type and time point are not known.

This clonotype occurred many times. CDR3 amino acids: CASSPDSTGELFF. The CDR3 DNA reads as TGTGCCAGCAGCCCGGACAGTACCGGGGAGCTGTTTTTT. This chain connects TRBV7-9 to TRBJ2-2; weak D call: TRBD1 (6 bases). V lost 5 bases to trimming and J lost 5 bases, with 9 bases between them. The V gene's germline CDR1 is SEHNR and CDR2 FQNEAQ (reference sequence). The CDR3 has 13 residues.

V usage is TRBV5-1 and J usage is TRBJ2-1, with 7 bases matching TRBD1. With V trimmed by 4 bases and J by 4 bases, 11 bases remained unmatched. Germline assignment: CDR1 SGHRS and CDR2 YFSETQ. The CDR3 has 16 residues. CDR3 sequence (DNA): TGCGCCAGCAGCCCGCCCGGGACAGAGATGTACAATGAGCAGTTCTTC. Protein sequence: CASSPPGTEMYNEQFF.

A few counts support this clonotype. The rearrangement joins TRBV7-9 to TRBJ1-3, with D perhaps matching TRBD1 (5 bases). Germline values: CDR1 SEHNR, CDR2 FQNEAQ (reference sequence). Trimming left V 1 base short and J 3 bases short, with 13 bases between. The CDR3 has 16 residues. The CDR3: CASSLEGNLLGNTIYF. The CDR3 nucleotides read TGTGCCAGCAGCTTAGAGGGGAACTTGCTTGGAAACACCATATATTTT.

The sample holds a few counts of this clonotype. The rearrangement joins TRBV5-1 to TRBJ1-4; 9 positions match TRBD1. This CDR3 is built from 14 residues. Trimming removed 4 bases from V and 5 bases from J; junction bases left unmatched: 3. Germline CDR1 is SGHRS and CDR2 is YFSETQ. The chain's CDR3 is CASSHGTGNEKLFF. CDR3 DNA: TGCGCCAGCAGCCACGGGACAGGGAATGAAAAACTGTTTTTT.

This clonotype was recorded a few times. J is TRBJ2-7 and V is TRBV7-9; TRBD2 agrees at 14 bases. Germline CDR1 SEHNR, CDR2 FQNEAQ (reference sequence). CDR3 length equals 19 residues. Trimming at V came to 6 bases and at J to 2 bases, leaving 15 bases not matched to a gene. CDR3 in DNA: TGTGCCAGCAGTTCCTGGACAGGACTAGCGGGGGGCCTTACCTACGAGCAGTACTTC. Its protein is CASSSWTGLAGGLTYEQYF.

The chain employs TRBV24-1 and TRBJ2-2; D perhaps matches TRBD1 (6 bases). This CDR3 region has 14 residues. Trimming shortened V by 2 bases and J by 6 bases, and 9 bases separated the two germline ends. The germline V gene encodes CDR1 KGHDR and CDR2 SFDVKD. CDR3 amino acids: CATSDWTVSGELFF. For the CDR3, the DNA is TGTGCCACCAGTGATTGGACAGTATCCGGGGAGCTGTTTTTT.

The gene calls are TRBV10-3 and TRBJ2-1; TRBD1 matches at 8 bases. Germline lookup yields CDR1 ENHRY and CDR2 SYGVKD. J gave up 10 bases and V 7 bases, and 6 bases lay outside the gene matches. This CDR3 is built from 12 residues. This CDR3 reads CAINIGQGEQFF. In DNA, the CDR3 is TGTGCCATCAACATAGGACAGGGAGAGCAGTTCTTC.

The gene calls are TRBV4-1 and TRBJ2-3; tentative D call: TRBD2 (5 bases). V was pared by 4 bases and J by 4 bases, with 12 bases between. This CDR3 comprises 14 residues. In germline, CDR1 is MGHRA, CDR2 YSYEKL. The CDR3 protein is CASSLSDSSDTQYF. In DNA, the CDR3 is TGCGCCAGCAGCCTCTCGGACTCATCAGATACGCAGTATTTT.

This clonotype was observed a handful of times. The chain employs TRBV20-1 and TRBJ2-3; no firm D call. CDR3 length: 12 amino acids. The V end lost 2 bases, the J end lost 7 bases, and 10 bases lay between the germline ends. CDR1 is DFQATT and CDR2 is SNEGSKA in the germline V gene (reference sequence). DNA of the CDR3: TGCAGTGCTAGACCCGGGCCAAATACGCAGTATTTT. It encodes CSARPGPNTQYF.

This clonotype was counted a few times. This chain uses TRBV12-3 or TRBV12-4 with TRBJ2-2, with TRBD2 identical over 11 bases. This CDR3 region has 15 residues. J was trimmed by 7 bases and V by 6 bases; bases with no gene match: 7. The CDR3 region has the DNA TGTGCCAGCAGACCCCCGGGACTAGCGGACGGGGAGCTGTTTTTT. This gives the protein CASRPPGLADGELFF.

This clonotype has a handful of counts. This chain connects TRBV5-1 to TRBJ2-1; 12 bases line up with TRBD2. The CDR3 is made up of 16 amino acids. The V gene end was trimmed by 5 bases and the J gene end by 3 bases; junction bases not matched to a gene: 6. CDR1 SGHRS and CDR2 YFSETQ come from the germline V gene. CDR3 sequence reads: CASSKGLAGNYNEQFF. The CDR3 nucleotides read TGCGCCAGCAGTAAAGGACTAGCGGGAAACTACAATGAGCAGTTCTTC.

The CDR3 spells CASSGVGANEQFF. The CDR3 DNA follows: TGTGCCAGCAGCGGCGTGGGGGCCAATGAGCAGTTCTTC. This sequence joins TRBV5-4 and TRBJ2-1; a weak D match, TRBD1 (6 bases). Trimming removed 4 bases from V and 6 bases from J, with 11 bases in between. CDR1 and CDR2 (germline): SGHNT, YYREEE (reference sequence). The CDR3 consists of 13 residues. The full variable domain, rest sourced from reference TRBV5-4 and TRBJ2-1, is ETGVTQSPTHLIKTRGQQVTLRCSSQSGHNTVSWYQQALGQGPQFIFQYYREEENGRGNFPPRFSGLQFPNYSSELNVNALELDDSALYLCASSGVGANEQFFGPGTRLTVL.

The chain joins TRBV15 to TRBJ2-3; no clear D. Germline CDR1 is LNHNV and CDR2 is YYDKDF (reference sequence). Trimming pared 0 bases from V and 6 bases from J, leaving 19 bases between. This CDR3 region has 17 residues. The CDR3: CATSRDLGDTRLDTQYF. DNA for the CDR3: TGTGCCACCAGCAGAGATCTCGGCGATACGCGGCTTGATACGCAGTATTTT.

This clonotype was counted a few times. The chain carries TRBV9 and TRBJ2-1, with 9 nucleotides matching TRBD2. The junction had 10 bases not matched to a gene; V was cut back by 4 bases and J by 2 bases. This CDR3 contains 17 residues. Per germline, CDR1 SGDLS and CDR2 YYNGEE. The DNA of the CDR3 is TGTGCCAGCAGCTCAAGAGATAGCGGGAGTACCTACAATGAGCAGTTCTTC. It specifies CASSSRDSGSTYNEQFF. Based on the CDR3 plus reference TRBV9 and TRBJ2-1, the full variable domain is DSGVTQTPKHLITATGQRVTLRCSPRSGDLSVYWYQQSLDQGLQFLIQYYNGEERAKGNILERFSAQQFPDLHSELNLSSLELGDSALYFCASSSRDSGSTYNEQFFGPGTRLTVL.

This clonotype has only a few counts. The chain employs TRBV27 and TRBJ1-5; D remains unclear. The CDR3 is 15 amino acids. Germline CDR1 is MNHEY and CDR2 is SMNVEV (reference sequence). Trimming stripped 1 base from V and 4 bases from J, with 11 bases between. The CDR3 loop is CASSLYRGNNQPQHF. In DNA form, the CDR3 reads TGTGCCAGCAGTTTATACCGAGGGAATAATCAGCCCCAGCATTTT.

This clonotype was counted a few times. The J gene is TRBJ1-2, the V gene TRBV2, with 8 bases that match TRBD1. This CDR3 contains 14 residues. The germline V gene has CDR1 SNHLY and CDR2 FYNNEI. V was clipped by 4 bases and J by 4 bases; unmatched bases: 5. The CDR3 nucleotides are TGTGCCAGCAGTGGTGGACAGGGAGGCTATGGCTACACCTTC. As protein: CASSGGQGGYGYTF.

This clonotype was observed a few times. This chain links TRBV6-5 with TRBJ1-2; tentative D call: TRBD1 (6 bases). The germline gives CDR1 MNHEY, CDR2 SVGAGI. This CDR3 comprises 15 residues. V shed 2 bases and J shed 2 bases, with 12 bases lying between them. Here the CDR3 DNA reads TGTGCCAGCAGTTACGGGGGCGCAGAAAACTATGGCTACACCTTC. This codes for CASSYGGAENYGYTF.

This rearrangement joins TRBV7-8 to TRBJ2-3; D is unclear. Germline values: CDR1 SGHVS, CDR2 FQNEAQ. V lost 6 bases and J lost 5, with 9 bases in between. CDR3 length equals 12 residues. DNA of the CDR3: TGTGCCAGCAGTTCCGTGGGAGATACGCAGTATTTT. This translates into CASSSVGDTQYF. Looking up the rest from reference TRBV7-8 and TRBJ2-3 gives the full variable domain: GAGVSQSPRYKVAKRGQDVALRCDPISGHVSLFWYQQALGQGPEFLTYFQNEAQLDKSGLPSDRFFAERPEGSVSTLKIQRTQQEDSAVYLCASSSVGDTQYFGPGTRLTVL.

This clonotype was counted a few times. The chain employs TRBV5-1 and TRBJ1-2; D remains unclear. Germline lookup yields CDR1 SGHRS and CDR2 YFSETQ. CDR3 length: 13 amino acids. V was trimmed by 3 bases and J by 1 base, leaving 7 bases between them. CDR3 protein: CASSSGINYGYTF. In DNA, the CDR3 is TGCGCCAGCAGCTCCGGGATTAACTATGGCTACACCTTC.

This clonotype has only a few counts. This rearrangement joins TRBV7-9 to TRBJ1-2; D is uncertain. In germline, CDR1 is SEHNR, CDR2 FQNEAQ (reference sequence). The CDR3 covers 15 residues. Trimming pared 0 bases from V and 2 bases from J, leaving 10 bases between. CDR3 sequence reads: CASSLAGPTNYGYTF. For the CDR3, the DNA is TGTGCCAGCAGCTTAGCCGGGCCGACCAACTATGGCTACACCTTC.

Written as DNA, the CDR3 is TGTGCCAGCAGCTTAGGGTCGGCGGGGTTCGCAGATACGCAGTATTTT. Its protein product is CASSLGSAGFADTQYF. This chain joins TRBV7-9 and TRBJ2-3, with D possibly matching TRBD2 (6 bases). The V gene lost 1 base and the J gene lost 4 bases, with 15 bases spanning the gap. The CDR3 is made up of 16 amino acids. CDR1 SEHNR and CDR2 FQNEAQ come from the germline V gene (reference sequence).

This sequence joins TRBV9 and TRBJ2-1; TRBD2 aligns across 8 bases. The ends lost 0 bases at V and 8 bases at J; junction bases unmatched: 7. Germline V gives CDR1 SGDLS, CDR2 YYNGEE. This CDR3 is built from 15 residues. The CDR3 bases are TGTGCCAGCAGCGTAGGCCAGCGGGAGTACTATGAGCAGTTCTTC. Encoded protein: CASSVGQREYYEQFF.

The chain carries TRBV29-1 and TRBJ2-5; D is undetermined. CDR1 and CDR2 from the germline V gene are SQVTM and ANQGSEA. CDR3 length equals 11 residues. CDR3 nucleotide sequence: TGCAGTGCTGATTTTCAAGAGACCCAGTACTTC. It encodes CSADFQETQYF.

The chain recombines TRBV18 with TRBJ2-5; TRBD1 is a possible D gene (5 bases). The CDR3 contains 16 residues. The germline V gene has CDR1 KGHSH and CDR2 LQKENI. Trimming removed 0 bases at V and 5 bases at J, with 16 bases between. In DNA, the CDR3 is TGTGCCAGCTCACCACCGTTAAGTGGGGCCGCGGAGACCCAGTACTTC. Protein sequence: CASSPPLSGAAETQYF.

There are a few counts of this clonotype. J is TRBJ1-1 and V is TRBV6-5; a weak D match, TRBD1 (5 bases). Trimming pared 2 bases from V and 3 bases from J, leaving 10 bases between. The germline V gene has CDR1 MNHEY and CDR2 SVGAGI. The CDR3 loop spans 14 amino acids. The CDR3 sequence: CASSYRGDHTEAFF. DNA for the CDR3: TGTGCCAGCAGTTACCGAGGGGATCACACTGAAGCTTTCTTT.

V is TRBV6-2 or TRBV6-3 and J is TRBJ2-3; D call uncertain. CDR3 size: 12 residues. V was clipped by 5 bases and J by 4 bases, with 7 bases between them. The germline V gene has CDR1 MNHEY and CDR2 SVGEGT. The CDR3 nucleotides are TGTGCCAGCAGTACCGGGTCAGATACGCAGTATTTT. As protein: CASSTGSDTQYF.

This clonotype was detected only a few times. This chain joins TRBV5-1 and TRBJ2-5; D not certain. V lost 0 bases to trimming and J lost 1 base, with 7 bases between them. The CDR3 spans 14 residues. Germline CDR1 reads SGHRS; CDR2 reads YFSETQ. The CDR3 spells CASSLGLRQETQYF. DNA for the CDR3: TGCGCCAGCAGCTTGGGACTCCGCCAAGAGACCCAGTACTTC.

This clonotype occurred a few times. CDR3 in DNA: TGTGCCAGCAGTTACGACGGGACTAGCGGGACAAGAGGGCGTGAGCAGTTCTTC. Translation gives CASSYDGTSGTRGREQFF. The chain has TRBV6-5 and TRBJ2-1; 13 nucleotides agree with TRBD2. V lost 2 bases to trimming and J lost 9 bases; unmatched junction nucleotides: 13. The CDR3 runs 18 residues. In germline, CDR1 is MNHEY, CDR2 SVGAGI.

This chain links TRBV5-1 with TRBJ1-2, with 8 bases matching TRBD1. The V gene's germline CDR1 is SGHRS and CDR2 YFSETQ. The CDR3 contains 14 residues. The J segment lost 8 bases and the V segment lost 4 bases, leaving 10 bases of the junction unmatched. CDR3 amino acids: CASSPGQGGGGYTF. DNA of the CDR3: TGCGCCAGCAGCCCAGGACAGGGCGGAGGGGGCTACACCTTC.